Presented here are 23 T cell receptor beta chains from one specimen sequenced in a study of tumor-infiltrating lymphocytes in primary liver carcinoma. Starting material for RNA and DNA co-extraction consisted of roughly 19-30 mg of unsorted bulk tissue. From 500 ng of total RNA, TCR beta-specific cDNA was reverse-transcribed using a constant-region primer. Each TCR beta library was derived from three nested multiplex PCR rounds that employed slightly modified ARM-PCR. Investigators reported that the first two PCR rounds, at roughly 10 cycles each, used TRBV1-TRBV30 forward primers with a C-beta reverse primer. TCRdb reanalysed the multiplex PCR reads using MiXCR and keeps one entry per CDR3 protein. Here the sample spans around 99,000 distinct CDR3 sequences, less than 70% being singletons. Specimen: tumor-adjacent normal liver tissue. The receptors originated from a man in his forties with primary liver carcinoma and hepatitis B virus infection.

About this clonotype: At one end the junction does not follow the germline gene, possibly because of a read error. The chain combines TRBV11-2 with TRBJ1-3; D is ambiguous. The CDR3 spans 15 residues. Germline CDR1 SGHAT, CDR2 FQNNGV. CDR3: CSSSFLGLSGNTIYF. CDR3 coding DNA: TGTTCCAGCAGCTTCTTGGGCCTTTCTGGAAACACTATATATTTT.

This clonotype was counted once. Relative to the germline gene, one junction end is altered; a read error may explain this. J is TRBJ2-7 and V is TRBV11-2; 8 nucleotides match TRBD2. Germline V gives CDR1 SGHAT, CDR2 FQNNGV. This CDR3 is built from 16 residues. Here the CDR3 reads CAGSLAPSGRSYEQYF. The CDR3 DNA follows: TGTGCAGGCAGCTTAGCACCTAGCGGGCGCTCCTACGAGCAATACTTC.

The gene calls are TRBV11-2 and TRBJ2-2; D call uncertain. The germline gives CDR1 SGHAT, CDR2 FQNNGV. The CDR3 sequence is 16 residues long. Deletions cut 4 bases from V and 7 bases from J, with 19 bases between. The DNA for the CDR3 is TGTGCCAGCAGCTCTAAGGTGGTAACGAGCATCGGGGAGCTGTTTTTT. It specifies CASSSKVVTSIGELFF.

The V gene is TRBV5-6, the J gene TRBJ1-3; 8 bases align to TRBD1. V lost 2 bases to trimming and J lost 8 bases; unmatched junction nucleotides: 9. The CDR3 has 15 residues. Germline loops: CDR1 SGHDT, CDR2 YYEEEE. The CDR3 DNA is TGTGCCAGCAGCTTACAGGGGGGCGCGGGAGACACCATATATTTT. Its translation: CASSLQGGAGDTIYF.

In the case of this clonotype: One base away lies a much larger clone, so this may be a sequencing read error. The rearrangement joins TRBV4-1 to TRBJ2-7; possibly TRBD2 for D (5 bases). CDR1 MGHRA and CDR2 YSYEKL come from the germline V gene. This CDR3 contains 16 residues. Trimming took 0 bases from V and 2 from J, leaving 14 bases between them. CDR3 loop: CASSQEHPFGTYEQYF. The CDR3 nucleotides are TGCGCCAGCAGCCAAGAACATCCCTTCGGGACCTACGAGCAGTACTTC.

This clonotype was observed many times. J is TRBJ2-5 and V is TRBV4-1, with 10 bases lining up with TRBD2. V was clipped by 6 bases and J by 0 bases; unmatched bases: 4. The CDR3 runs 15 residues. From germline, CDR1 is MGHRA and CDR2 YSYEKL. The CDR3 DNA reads TGCGCCAGCAGTTTAGCGGGAGGCCACCAAGAGACCCAGTACTTC. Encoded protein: CASSLAGGHQETQYF.

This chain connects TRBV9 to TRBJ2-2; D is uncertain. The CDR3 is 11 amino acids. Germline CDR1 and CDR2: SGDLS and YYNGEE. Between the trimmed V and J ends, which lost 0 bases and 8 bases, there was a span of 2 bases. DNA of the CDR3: TGTGCCAGCAGCGTAGTAGGGGAGCTGTTTTTT. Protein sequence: CASSVVGELFF.

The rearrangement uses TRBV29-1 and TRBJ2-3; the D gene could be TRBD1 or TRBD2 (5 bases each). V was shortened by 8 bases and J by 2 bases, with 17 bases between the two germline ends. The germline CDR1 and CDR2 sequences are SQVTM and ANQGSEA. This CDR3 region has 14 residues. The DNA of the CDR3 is TGCAGCATAACAGCGATGGGGGACACAGATACGCAGTATTTT. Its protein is CSITAMGDTDTQYF.

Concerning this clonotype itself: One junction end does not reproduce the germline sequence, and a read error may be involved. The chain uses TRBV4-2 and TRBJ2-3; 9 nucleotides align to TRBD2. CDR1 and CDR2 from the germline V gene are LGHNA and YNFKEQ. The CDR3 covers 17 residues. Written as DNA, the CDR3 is TGTACCAGCAGCCAAGATGAGGGAGCGGGAGGCGTAGATACGCAGTATTTT. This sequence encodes CTSSQDEGAGGVDTQYF.

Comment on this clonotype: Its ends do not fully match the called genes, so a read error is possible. CDR3 sequence reads: CASSEGLAGADTQCF. For the CDR3, the DNA is TGTGCCAGCAGTGAAGGATTAGCGGGAGCAGATACGCAGTGTTTT. The chain employs TRBV6-1 and TRBJ2-3, with TRBD2 identical over 9 bases. Germline CDR1 and CDR2: MNHNS and SASEGT. This CDR3 is built from 15 residues.

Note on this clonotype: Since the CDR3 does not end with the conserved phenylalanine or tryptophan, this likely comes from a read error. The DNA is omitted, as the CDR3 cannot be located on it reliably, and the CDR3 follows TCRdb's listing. CDR3 sequence reads: CASSLGRGSYNEQLL. The chain couples TRBV11-2 to TRBJ2-1; TRBD1 is taken as the D call from the table, unchecked against the DNA. Per germline, CDR1 SGHAT and CDR2 FQNNGV. The CDR3 extends over 15 residues, inclusive of both ends.

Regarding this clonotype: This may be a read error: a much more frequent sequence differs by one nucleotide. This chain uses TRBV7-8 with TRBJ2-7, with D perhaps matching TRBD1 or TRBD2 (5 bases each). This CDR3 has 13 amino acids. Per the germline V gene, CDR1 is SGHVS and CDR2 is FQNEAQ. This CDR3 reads CASNLGTVWEQYF. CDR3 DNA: TGTGCCAGCAACTTAGGGACGGTCTGGGAGCAGTACTTC. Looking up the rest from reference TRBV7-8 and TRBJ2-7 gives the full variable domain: GAGVSQSPRYKVAKRGQDVALRCDPISGHVSLFWYQQALGQGPEFLTYFQNEAQLDKSGLPSDRFFAERPEGSVSTLKIQRTQQEDSAVYLCASNLGTVWEQYFGPGTRLTVT.

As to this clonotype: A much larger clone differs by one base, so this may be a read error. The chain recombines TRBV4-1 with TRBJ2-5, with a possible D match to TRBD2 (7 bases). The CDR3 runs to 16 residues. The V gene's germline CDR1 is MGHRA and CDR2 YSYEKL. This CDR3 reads CVSSQDQRGAGETQYF. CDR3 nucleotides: TGCGTCAGCAGCCAAGATCAACGGGGGGCAGGAGAGACCCAGTACTTC.

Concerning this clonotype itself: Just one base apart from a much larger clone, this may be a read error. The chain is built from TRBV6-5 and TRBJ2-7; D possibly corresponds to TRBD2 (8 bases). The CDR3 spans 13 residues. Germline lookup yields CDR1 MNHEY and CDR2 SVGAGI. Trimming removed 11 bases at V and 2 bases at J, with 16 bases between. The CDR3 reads CASGRGPTYEQYF. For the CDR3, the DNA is TGTGCCTCCGGGAGGGGGCCCACCTACGAGCAGTACTTC.

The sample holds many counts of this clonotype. CDR3 amino acids: CSASGRELLLNEQFF. Written as DNA, the CDR3 is TGCAGCGCCTCGGGGCGGGAGCTACTCCTCAATGAGCAGTTCTTC. The V call is TRBV29-1, the J call TRBJ2-1, with 7 bases fitting TRBD2. V gave up 7 bases and J gave up 6 bases; unmatched junction bases: 15. From germline, CDR1 is SQVTM and CDR2 ANQGSEA. The CDR3 contains 15 residues.

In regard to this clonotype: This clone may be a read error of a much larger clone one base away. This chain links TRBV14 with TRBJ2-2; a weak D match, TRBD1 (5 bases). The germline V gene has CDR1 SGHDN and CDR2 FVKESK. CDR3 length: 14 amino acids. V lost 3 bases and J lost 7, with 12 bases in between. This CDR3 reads CASSQITGIGELFF. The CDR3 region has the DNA TGTGCCAGCAGCCAGATCACAGGCATCGGGGAGCTGTTTTTT.

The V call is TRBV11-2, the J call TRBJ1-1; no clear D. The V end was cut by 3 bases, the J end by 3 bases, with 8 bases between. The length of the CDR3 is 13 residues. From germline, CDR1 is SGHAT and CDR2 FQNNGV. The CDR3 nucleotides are TGTGCCAGCAGCTTCGAGGGAGACACTGAAGCTTTCTTT. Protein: CASSFEGDTEAFF.

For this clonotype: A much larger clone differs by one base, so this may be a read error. CDR3 in amino acids: CASTLRTEVDIQYF. In nucleotides, the CDR3 is TGTGCCAGCACTCTCAGGACAGAGGTAGACATTCAGTACTTC. The chain links TRBV6-1 to TRBJ2-4, with D possibly matching TRBD1 (6 bases). Per the germline V gene, CDR1 is MNHNS and CDR2 is SASEGT. The CDR3 covers 14 residues. Trimming shortened V by 7 bases and J by 8 bases, and 18 bases separated the two germline ends.

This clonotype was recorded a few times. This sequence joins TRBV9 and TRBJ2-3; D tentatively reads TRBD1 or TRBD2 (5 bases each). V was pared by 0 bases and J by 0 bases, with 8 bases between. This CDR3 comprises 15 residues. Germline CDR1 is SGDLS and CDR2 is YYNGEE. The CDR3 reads CASSVGGVSTDTQYF. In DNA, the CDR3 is TGTGCCAGCAGCGTAGGAGGGGTTAGCACAGATACGCAGTATTTT.

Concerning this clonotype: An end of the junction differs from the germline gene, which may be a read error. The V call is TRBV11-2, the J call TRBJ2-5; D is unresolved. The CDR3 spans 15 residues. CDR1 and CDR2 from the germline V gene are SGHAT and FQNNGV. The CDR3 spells CVSSLVGGEVETQYF. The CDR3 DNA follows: TGTGTCAGCAGCTTAGTGGGCGGCGAAGTGGAGACCCAGTACTTC.

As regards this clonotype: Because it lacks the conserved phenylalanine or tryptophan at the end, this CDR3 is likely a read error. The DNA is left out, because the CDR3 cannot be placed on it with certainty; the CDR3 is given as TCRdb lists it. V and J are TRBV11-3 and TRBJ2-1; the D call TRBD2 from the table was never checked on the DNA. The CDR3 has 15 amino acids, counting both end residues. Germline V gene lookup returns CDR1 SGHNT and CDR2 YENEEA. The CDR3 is CASSLRAGGLTELFL.

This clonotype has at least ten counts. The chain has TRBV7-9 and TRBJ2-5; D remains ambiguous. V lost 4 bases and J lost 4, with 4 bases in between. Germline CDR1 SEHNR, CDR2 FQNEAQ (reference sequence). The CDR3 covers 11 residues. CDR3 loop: CASSSLETQYF. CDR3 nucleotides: TGTGCCAGCAGCTCCCTAGAGACCCAGTACTTC.

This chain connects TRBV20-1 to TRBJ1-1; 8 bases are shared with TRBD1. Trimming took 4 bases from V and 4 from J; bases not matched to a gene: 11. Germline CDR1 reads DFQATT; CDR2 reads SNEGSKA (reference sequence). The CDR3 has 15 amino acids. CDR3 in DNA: TGCAGTGCTACCGCAGGGGGCGAGGGTCGCACTGAAGCTTTCTTT. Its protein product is CSATAGGEGRTEAFF.